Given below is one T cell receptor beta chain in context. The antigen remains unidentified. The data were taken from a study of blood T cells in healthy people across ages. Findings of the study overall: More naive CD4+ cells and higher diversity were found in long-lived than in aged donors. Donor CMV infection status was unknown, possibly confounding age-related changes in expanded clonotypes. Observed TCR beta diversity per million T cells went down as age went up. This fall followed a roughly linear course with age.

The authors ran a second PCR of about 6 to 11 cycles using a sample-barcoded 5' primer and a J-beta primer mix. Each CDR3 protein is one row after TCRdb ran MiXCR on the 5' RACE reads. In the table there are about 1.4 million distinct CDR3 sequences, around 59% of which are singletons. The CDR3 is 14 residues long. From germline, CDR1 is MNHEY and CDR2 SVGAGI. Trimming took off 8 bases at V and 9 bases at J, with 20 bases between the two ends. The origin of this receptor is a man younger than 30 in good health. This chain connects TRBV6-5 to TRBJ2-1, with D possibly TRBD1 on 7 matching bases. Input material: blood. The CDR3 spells CASLAGQLFSEQFF. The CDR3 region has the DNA TGTGCCAGCTTGGCGGGACAGCTTTTTAGTGAGCAGTTCTTC.